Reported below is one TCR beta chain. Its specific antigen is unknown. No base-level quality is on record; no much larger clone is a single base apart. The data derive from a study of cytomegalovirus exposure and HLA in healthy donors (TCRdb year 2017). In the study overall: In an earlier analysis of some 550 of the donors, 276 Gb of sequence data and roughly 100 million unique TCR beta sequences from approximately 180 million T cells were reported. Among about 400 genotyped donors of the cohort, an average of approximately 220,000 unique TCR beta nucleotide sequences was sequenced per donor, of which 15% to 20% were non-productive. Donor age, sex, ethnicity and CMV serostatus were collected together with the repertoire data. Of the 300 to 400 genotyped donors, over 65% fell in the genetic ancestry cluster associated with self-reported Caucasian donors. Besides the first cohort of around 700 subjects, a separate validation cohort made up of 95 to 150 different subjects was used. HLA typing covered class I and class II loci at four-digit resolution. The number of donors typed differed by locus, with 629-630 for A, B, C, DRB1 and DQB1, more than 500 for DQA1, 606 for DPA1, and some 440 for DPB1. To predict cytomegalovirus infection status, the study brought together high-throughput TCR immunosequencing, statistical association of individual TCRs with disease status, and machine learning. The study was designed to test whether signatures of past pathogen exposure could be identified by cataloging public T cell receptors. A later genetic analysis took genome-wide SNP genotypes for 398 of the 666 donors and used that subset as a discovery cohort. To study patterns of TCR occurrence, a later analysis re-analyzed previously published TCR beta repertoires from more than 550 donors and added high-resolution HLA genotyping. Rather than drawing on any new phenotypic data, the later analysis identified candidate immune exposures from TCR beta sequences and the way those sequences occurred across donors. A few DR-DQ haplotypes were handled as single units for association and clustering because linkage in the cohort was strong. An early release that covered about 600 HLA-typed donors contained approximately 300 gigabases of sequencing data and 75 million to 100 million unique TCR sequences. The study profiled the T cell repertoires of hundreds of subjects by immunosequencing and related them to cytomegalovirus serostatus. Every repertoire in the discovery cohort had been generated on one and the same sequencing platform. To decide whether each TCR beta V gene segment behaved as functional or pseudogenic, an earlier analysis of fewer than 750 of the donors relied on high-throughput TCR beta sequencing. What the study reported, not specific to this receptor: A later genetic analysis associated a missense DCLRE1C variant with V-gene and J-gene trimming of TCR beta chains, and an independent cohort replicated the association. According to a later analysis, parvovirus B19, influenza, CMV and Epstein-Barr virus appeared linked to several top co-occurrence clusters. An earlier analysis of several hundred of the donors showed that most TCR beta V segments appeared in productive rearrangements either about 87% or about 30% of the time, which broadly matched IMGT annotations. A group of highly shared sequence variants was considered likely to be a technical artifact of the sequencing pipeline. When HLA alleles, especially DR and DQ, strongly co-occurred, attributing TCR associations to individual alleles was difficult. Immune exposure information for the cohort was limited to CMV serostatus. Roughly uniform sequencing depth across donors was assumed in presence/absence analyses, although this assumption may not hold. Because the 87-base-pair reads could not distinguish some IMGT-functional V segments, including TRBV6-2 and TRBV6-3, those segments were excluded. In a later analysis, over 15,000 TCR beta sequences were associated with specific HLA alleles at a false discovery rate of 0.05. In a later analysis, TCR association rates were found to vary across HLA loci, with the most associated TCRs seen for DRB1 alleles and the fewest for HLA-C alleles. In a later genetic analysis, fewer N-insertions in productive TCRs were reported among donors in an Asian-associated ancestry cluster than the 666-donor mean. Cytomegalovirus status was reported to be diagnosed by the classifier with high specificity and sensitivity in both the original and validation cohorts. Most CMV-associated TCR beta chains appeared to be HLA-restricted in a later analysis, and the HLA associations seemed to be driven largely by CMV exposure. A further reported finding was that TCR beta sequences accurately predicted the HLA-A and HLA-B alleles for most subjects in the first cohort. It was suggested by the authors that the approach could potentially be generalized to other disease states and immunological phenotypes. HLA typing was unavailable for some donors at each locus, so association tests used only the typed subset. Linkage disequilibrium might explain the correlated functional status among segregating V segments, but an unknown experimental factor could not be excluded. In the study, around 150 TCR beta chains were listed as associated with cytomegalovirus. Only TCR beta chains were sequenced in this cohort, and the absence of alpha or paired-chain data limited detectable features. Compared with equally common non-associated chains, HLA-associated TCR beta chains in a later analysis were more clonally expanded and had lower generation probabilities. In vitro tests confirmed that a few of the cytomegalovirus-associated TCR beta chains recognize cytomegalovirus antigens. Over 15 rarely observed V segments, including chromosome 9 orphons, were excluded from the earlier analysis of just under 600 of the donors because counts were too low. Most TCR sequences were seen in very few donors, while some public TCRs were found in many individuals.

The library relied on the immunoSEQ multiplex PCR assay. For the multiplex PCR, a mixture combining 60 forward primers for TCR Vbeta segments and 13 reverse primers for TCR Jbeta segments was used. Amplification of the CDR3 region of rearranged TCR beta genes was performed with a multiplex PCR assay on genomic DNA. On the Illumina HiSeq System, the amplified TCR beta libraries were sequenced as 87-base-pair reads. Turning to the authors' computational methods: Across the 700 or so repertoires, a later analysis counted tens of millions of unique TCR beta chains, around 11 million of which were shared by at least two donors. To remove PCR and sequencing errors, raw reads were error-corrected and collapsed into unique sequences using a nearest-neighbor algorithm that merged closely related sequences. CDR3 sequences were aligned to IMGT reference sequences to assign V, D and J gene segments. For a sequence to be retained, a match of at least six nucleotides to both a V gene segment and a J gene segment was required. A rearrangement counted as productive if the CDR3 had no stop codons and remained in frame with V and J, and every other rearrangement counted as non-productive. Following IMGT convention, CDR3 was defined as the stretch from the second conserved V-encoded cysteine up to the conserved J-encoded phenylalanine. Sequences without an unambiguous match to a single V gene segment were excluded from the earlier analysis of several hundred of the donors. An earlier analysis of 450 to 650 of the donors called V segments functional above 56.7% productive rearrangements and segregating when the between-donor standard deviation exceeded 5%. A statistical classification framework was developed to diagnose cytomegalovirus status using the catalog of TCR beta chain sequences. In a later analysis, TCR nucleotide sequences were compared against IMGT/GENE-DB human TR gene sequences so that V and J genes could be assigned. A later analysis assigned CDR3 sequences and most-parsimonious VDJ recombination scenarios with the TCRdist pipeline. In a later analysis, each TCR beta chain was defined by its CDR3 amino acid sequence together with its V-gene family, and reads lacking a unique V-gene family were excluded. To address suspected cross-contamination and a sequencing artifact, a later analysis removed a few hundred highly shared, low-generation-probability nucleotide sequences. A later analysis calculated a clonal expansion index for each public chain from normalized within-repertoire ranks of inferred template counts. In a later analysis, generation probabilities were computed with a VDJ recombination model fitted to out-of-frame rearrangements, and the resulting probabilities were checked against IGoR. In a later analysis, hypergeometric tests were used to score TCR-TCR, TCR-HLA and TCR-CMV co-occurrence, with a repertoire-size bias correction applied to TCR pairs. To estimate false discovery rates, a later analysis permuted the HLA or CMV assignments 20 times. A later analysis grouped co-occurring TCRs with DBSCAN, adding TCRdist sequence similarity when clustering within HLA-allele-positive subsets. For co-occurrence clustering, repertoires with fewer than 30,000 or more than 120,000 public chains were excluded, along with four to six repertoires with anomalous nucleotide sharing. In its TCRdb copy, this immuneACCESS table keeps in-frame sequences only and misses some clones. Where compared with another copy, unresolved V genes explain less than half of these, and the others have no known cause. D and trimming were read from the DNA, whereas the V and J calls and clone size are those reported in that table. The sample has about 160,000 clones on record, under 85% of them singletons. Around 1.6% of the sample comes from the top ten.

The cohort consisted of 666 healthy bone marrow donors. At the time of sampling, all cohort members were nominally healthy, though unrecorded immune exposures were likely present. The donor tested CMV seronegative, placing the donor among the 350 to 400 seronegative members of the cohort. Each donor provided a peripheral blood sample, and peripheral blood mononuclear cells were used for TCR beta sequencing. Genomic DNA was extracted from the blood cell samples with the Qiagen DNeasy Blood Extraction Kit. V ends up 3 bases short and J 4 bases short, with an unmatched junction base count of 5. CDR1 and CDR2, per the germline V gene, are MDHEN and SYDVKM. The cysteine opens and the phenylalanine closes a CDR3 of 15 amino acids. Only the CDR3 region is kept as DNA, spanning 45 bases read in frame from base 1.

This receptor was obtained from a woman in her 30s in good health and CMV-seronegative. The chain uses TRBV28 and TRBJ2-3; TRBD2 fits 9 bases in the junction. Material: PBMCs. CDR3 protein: CASSFRGRAPDTQYF. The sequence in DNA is TGTGCCAGCAGTTTCCGCGGGAGGGCCCCAGATACGCAGTATTTT. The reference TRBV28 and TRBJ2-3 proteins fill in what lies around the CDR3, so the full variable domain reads DVKVTQSSRYLVKRTGEKVFLECVQDMDHENMFWYRQDPGLGLRLIYFSYDVKMKEKGDIPEGYSVSREKKERFSLILESASTNQTSMYLCASSFRGRAPDTQYFGPGTRLTVL.